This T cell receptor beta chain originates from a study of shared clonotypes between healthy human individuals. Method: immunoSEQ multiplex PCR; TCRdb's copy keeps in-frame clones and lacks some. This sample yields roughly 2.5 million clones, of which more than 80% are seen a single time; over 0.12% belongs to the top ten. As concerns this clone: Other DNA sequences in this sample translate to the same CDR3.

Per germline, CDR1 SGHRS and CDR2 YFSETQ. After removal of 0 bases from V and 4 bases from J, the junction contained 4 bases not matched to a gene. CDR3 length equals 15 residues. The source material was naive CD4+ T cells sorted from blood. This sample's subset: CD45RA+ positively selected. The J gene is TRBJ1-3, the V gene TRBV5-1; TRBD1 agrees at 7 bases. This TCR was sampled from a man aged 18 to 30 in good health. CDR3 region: CASSLGPGQGNTIYF. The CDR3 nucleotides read TGCGCCAGCAGCTTGGGGCCGGGACAGGGAAACACCATATATTTT.